This T cell receptor (beta chain) came from a study of OX40 agonist ivuxolimab in advanced cancers. The table came from immunoSEQ multiplex PCR; TCRdb's copy has only in-frame clones and leaves some out. The profile shows 69,000 or so clones, around 86% of them singletons. The TCR originated in an adult with an advanced solid tumor such as melanoma, head and neck, liver or kidney cancer. The sample was CD4+ or CD8+ T cells sorted from blood, taken in a trial of the OX40 agonist ivuxolimab.

The CDR3 loop reads CASSRDRGYTF. CDR3 DNA sequence: TGCGCCAGCAGCCGAGACAGGGGCTACACCTTC. The V gene is TRBV4-3, the J gene TRBJ1-2, with D perhaps TRBD1 (6 bases). The germline CDR1 and CDR2 sequences are LGHNA and YSLEER. V lost 4 bases, J lost 8 bases, and 8 bases lay in between. The CDR3 loop spans 11 amino acids.